This T cell receptor (beta chain) was recorded in a study of T cells in Graves' hyperthyroidism and ophthalmopathy. Amplification of TCR beta CDR3 regions was performed using RNA transcripts as template. Carried out on the TCR CDR3, a first-round RT-PCR used the HTBI primer set. Each CDR3 protein gets one entry after TCRdb re-called the multiplex PCR reads with MiXCR. In the table there are about half a million distinct CDR3 sequences, roughly 25% of which are singletons. This clonotype was recorded many times. Its antigen is still unknown. The CDR3 has 13 amino acids. V lost 0 bases and J lost 2, with 4 bases in between. In germline, CDR1 is LNHDA, CDR2 SQIVND (reference sequence). The study included ophthalmopathy patients with Clinical Activity Score at least 3, NOSPECS grade at least 4 and duration under 3 months. The authors took PBMCs from 8.5 to 10 ml fresh peripheral blood. Study results and caveats: The blood repertoire included most of the expanded thyroid clonotypes above 0.001.

This sequence originates from a woman in her 30s with Graves' ophthalmopathy. Sequenced: blood. The J gene is TRBJ1-1, the V gene TRBV19; D is undetermined. CDR3 region: CASSIDLNTEAFF. In DNA form, the CDR3 reads TGTGCCAGTAGTATAGACCTAAACACTGAAGCTTTCTTT.